This T cell receptor (beta chain) was captured in a study of CD8+CD57+ T cells in acquired aplastic anemia (dated by TCRdb to the late 2010s). Study-wide context: DNA extracted from sorted CD4+ and CD8+ cells had a mean of around 3.3 ug, with a range of roughly 0.18 to 27.4 ug. CD8+CD57+ expansion was defined as a frequency above the mean frequency observed in healthy subjects.

This clonotype came up a few times. Its antigen is unknown. One base away there is no much larger clone; base qualities are not given. Overall results and qualifications from the work: CD8+ Simpson's diversity did not differ significantly between patients and healthy controls (P=0.060). Approximately 31 CD8+ CDR3 sequences were found in both patients and controls but appeared to be highly expressed in patients and within the immunodominant clones of the patients.

Genomic DNA served as template for TCR beta VDJ combination and CDR3 sequence profiling. An Illumina HiSeq 2000 was the platform used for TCR repertoire sequencing. Regarding the original processing steps: TRBV/TRBJ rearrangement plots, CDR3 size and DJ length profiles, and Simpson's diversity index were used to assess repertoires. Whichever DNA sequence was most abundant in the deep sequencing data was defined as the immunodominant clone. CDR3 amino acid sequences were screened for sharing across subjects and compared with published repertoires and the VDJdb database. TCRdb reprocessing: public reads trimmed at Q25 with fastp, clones called with MiXCR, in-frame beta chains kept. CDR3 protein duplicates are merged, each entry listing the most common genes and DNA. None of the V and J calls come from the authors' own analysis; TCRdb made them. In all, the sample holds under 200,000 distinct CDR3 sequences, and about half of those were seen once. The top ten constitute about 1.7% of the sample.

Expansion of CD8+CD57+ cells had been shown by flow cytometry in the patients chosen for sequencing. Every patient had severe acquired aplastic anemia, diagnosed using the International Study of Aplastic Anemia and Agranulocytosis and Camitta criteria. No therapy had been received by the patients at the time of blood sampling. In the study, sorted CD4+ and CD8+ blood T cells from patients with severe aplastic anemia and from healthy subjects underwent deep sequencing of TCR repertoires. In the USA, patient enrollment took place under clinicaltrials.gov protocols 00001620, 01623167, 00001397, 00071045, 00081523 and 00961064. Ficoll-Paque density gradient centrifugation was used to isolate peripheral blood mononuclear cells. Before DNA extraction, CD4+ and CD8+ T cells were sorted by FACS or by magnetic beads. The clonotype comes from a human donor with aplastic anemia. Sequencing used sorted CD4+, CD8+, or CD8+CD57+ T cells (not recorded which) from PBMCs.

At the DNA level, the sequence is TGTGCCAGCCACAGGGGCTCCGGCTATGGCTACACCTTC. Protein translation: CASHRGSGYGYTF. The chain is made from TRBV6-2 or TRBV6-3 and TRBJ1-2; the junction holds 7 bases that match TRBD1. Taken from the germline V gene, the CDR1 and CDR2 loops are MNHEY and SVGEGT. Relative to germline, V is missing 8 bases and J is missing 4 bases, with 7 bases of the junction outside any gene match. The CDR3, from cysteine to phenylalanine, totals 13 residues. Only the CDR3 DNA is retained, 39 bases long and in frame from the first base.